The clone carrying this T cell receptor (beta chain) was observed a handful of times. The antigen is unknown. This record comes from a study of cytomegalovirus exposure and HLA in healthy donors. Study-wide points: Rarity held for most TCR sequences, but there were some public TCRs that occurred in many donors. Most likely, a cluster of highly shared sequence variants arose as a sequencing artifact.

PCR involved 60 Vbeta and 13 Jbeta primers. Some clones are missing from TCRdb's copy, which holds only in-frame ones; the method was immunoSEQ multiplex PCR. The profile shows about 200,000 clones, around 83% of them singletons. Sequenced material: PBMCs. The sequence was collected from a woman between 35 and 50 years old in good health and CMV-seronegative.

The CDR3: CASSTYHTQYF. Written as DNA, the CDR3 is TGTGCCAGCAGTACCTACCATACGCAGTATTTT. The V call is TRBV2, the J call TRBJ2-3; D remains ambiguous. Per germline, CDR1 SNHLY and CDR2 FYNNEI. The length of the CDR3 is 11 residues. V was pared by 5 bases and J by 7 bases, with 7 bases between. Filled out from reference TRBV2 and TRBJ2-3, the complete variable domain reads EPEVTQTPSHQVTQMGQEVILRCVPISNHLYFYWYRQILGQKVEFLVSFYNNEISEKSEIFDDQFSVERPDGSNFTLKIRSTKLEDSAMYFCASSTYHTQYFGPGTRLTVL.